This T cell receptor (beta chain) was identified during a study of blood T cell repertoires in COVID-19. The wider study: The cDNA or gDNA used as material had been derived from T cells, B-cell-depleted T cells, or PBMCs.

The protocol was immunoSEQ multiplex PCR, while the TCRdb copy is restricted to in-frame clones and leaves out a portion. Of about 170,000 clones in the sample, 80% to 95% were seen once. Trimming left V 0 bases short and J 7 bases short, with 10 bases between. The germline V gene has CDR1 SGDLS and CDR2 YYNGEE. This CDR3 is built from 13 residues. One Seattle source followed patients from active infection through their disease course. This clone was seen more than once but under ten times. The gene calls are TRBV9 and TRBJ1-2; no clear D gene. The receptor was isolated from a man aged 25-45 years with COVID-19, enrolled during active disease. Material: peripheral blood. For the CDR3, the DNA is TGTGCCAGCAGCGTAGTGGAGGGTAGTGGCTACACCTTC. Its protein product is CASSVVEGSGYTF.